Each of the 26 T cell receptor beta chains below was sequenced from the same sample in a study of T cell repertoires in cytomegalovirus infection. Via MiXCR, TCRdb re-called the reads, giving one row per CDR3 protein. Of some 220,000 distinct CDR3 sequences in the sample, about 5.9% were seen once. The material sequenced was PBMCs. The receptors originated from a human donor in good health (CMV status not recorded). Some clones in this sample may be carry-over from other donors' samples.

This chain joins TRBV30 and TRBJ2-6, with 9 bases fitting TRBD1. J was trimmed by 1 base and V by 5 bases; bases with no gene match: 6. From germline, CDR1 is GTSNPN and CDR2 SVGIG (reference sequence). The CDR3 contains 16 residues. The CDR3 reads CAWGRDRVSGANVLTF. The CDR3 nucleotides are TGTGCCTGGGGCCGGGACAGGGTTTCTGGGGCCAACGTCCTGACTTTC. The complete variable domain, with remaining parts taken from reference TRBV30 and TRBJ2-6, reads SQTIHQWPATLVQPVGSPLSLECTVEGTSNPNLYWYRQAAGRGLQLLFYSVGIGQISSEVPQNLSASRPQDRQFILSSKKLLLSDSGFYLCAWGRDRVSGANVLTFGAGSRLTVL.

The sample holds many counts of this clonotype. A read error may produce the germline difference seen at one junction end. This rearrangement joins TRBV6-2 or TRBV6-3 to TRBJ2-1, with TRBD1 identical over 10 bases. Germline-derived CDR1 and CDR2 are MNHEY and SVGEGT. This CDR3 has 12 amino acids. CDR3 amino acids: CASHNPTGGGIF. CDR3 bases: TGTGCCAGCCATAATCCGACAGGGGGCGGAATCTTC.

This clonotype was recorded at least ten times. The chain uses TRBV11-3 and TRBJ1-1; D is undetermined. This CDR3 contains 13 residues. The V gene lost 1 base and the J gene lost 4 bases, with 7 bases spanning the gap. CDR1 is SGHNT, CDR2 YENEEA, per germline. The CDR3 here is CASSLVPGTEAFF. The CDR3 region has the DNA TGTGCCAGCAGCTTAGTCCCGGGCACTGAAGCTTTCTTT.

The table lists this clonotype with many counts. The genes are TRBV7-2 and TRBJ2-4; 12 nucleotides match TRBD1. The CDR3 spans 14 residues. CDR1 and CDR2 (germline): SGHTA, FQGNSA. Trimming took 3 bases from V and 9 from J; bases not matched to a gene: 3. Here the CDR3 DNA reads TGTGCCAGCAGCTTGGGACAGGGGGCAGGCATTCAGTACTTC. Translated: CASSLGQGAGIQYF.

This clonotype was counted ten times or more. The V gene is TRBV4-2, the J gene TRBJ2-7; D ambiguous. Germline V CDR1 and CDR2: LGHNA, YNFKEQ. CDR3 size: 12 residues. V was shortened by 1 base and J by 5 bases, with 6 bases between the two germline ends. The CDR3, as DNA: TGTGCCAGCAGCCAAGGGGTCGACGAGCAGTACTTC. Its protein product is CASSQGVDEQYF.

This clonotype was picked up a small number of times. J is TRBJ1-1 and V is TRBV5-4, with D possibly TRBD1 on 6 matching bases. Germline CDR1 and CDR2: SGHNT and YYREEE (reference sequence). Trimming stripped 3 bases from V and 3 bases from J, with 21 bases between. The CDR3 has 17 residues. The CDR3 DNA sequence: TGTGCCAGCAGCTCTGTTACCTCTTACAGGGTACACACTGAAGCTTTCTTT. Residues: CASSSVTSYRVHTEAFF. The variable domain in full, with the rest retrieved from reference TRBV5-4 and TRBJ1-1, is ETGVTQSPTHLIKTRGQQVTLRCSSQSGHNTVSWYQQALGQGPQFIFQYYREEENGRGNFPPRFSGLQFPNYSSELNVNALELDDSALYLCASSSVTSYRVHTEAFFGQGTRLTVV.

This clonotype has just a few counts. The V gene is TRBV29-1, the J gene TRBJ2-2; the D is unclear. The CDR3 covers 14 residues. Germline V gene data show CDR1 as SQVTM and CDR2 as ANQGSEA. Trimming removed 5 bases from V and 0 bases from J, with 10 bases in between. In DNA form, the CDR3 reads TGCAGCGTTTCCCCGAAGGCGAACACCGGGGAGCTGTTTTTT. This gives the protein CSVSPKANTGELFF.

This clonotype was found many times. CDR3 protein: CASTTGAGAFQETQYF. Written as DNA, the CDR3 is TGCGCCAGCACCACCGGAGCGGGGGCCTTCCAAGAGACCCAGTACTTC. The chain carries TRBV5-1 and TRBJ2-5; 8 bases are a match to TRBD2. This CDR3 comprises 16 residues. The germline gives CDR1 SGHRS, CDR2 YFSETQ. V trimming: 6 bases; J trimming: 1 base; junction bases outside the gene matches: 11.

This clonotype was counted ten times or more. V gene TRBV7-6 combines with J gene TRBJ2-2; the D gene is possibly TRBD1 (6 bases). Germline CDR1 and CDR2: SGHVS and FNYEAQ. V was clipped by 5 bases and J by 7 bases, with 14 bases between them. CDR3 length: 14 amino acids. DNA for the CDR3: TGTGCCAGCAGCCGGGACATACGAAGCGGGGAGCTGTTTTTT. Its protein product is CASSRDIRSGELFF. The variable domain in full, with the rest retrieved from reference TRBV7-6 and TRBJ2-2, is GAGVSQSPRYKVTKRGQDVALRCDPISGHVSLYWYRQALGQGPEFLTYFNYEAQQDKSGLPNDRFSAERPEGSISTLTIQRTEQRDSAMYRCASSRDIRSGELFFGEGSRLTVL.

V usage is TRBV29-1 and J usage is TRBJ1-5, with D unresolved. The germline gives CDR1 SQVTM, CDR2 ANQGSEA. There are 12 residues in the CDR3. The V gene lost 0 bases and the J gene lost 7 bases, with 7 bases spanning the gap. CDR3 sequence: CSVEDQGQPQHF. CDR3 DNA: TGCAGCGTTGAAGATCAAGGGCAGCCCCAGCATTTT.

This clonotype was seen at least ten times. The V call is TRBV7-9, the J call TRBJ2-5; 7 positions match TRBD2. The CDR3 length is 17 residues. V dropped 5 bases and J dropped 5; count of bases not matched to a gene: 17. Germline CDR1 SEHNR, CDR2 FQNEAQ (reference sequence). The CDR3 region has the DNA TGTGCCAGCAGCCCCAGAATCGGACTAGAGGGTGGGGAGACCCAGTACTTC. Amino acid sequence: CASSPRIGLEGGETQYF.

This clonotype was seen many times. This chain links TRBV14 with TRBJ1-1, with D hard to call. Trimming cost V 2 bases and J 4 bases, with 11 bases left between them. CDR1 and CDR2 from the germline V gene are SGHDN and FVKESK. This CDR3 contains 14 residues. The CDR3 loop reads CASSQQRTFTEAFF. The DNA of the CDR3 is TGTGCCAGCAGCCAACAGAGGACGTTCACTGAAGCTTTCTTT.

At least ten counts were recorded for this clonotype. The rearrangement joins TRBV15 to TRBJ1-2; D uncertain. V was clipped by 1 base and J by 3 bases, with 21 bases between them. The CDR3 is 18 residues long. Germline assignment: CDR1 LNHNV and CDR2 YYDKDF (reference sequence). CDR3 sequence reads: CATSRVPPVPKWDYGYTF. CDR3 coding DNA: TGTGCCACCAGCAGAGTGCCCCCAGTCCCCAAATGGGACTATGGCTACACCTTC.

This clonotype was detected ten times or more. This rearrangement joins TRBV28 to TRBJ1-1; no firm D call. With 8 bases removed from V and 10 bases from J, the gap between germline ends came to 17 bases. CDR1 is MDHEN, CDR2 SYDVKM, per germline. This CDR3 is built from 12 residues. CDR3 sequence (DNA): TGTGCCAGCGAATCCCAGACCCGAGGAGCTTTCTTT. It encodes CASESQTRGAFF.

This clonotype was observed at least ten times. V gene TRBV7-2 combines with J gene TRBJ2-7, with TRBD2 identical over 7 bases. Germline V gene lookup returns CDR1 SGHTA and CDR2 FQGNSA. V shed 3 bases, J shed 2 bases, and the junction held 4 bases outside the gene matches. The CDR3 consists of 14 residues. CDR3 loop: CASSFGGGPYEQYF. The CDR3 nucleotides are TGTGCCAGCAGCTTCGGCGGGGGACCCTACGAGCAGTACTTC.

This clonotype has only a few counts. This CDR3 is CSVEADGNTEAFF. The CDR3 DNA is TGCAGCGTTGAGGCGGACGGGAACACTGAAGCTTTCTTT. V usage is TRBV29-1 and J usage is TRBJ1-1; D gene uncertain. With 3 bases removed from V and 1 base from J, the gap between germline ends came to 9 bases. CDR3 length: 13 residues. Germline V lookup: CDR1 SQVTM, CDR2 ANQGSEA.

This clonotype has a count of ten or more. The CDR3 DNA reads as TGTGCCATCAGTGAGGCCGATTCACCCCTCCACTTT. It codes for CAISEADSPLHF. V gene TRBV10-3 combines with J gene TRBJ1-6; no reliable D call. V lost 2 bases, J lost 8 bases, and 4 bases lay in between. The CDR3 length is 12 residues. Germline V CDR1 and CDR2: ENHRY, SYGVKD.

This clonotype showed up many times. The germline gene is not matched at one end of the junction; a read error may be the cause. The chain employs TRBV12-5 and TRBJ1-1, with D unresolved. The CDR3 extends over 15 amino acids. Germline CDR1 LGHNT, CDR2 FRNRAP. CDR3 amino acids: CASGNPAGRNSEAFF. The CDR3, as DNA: TGTGCTAGTGGGAATCCGGCGGGGAGGAACTCTGAAGCTTTCTTT.

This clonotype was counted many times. The CDR3 DNA sequence: TGTGCCAGCATTCTTTCTGGGATGAACACTGAAGCTTTCTTT. Its translation: CASILSGMNTEAFF. The V call is TRBV6-2 or TRBV6-3, the J call TRBJ1-1; D uncertain. This CDR3 contains 14 residues. Germline loops: CDR1 MNHEY, CDR2 SVGEGT. Trimming removed 7 bases at V and 0 bases at J, with 12 bases between.

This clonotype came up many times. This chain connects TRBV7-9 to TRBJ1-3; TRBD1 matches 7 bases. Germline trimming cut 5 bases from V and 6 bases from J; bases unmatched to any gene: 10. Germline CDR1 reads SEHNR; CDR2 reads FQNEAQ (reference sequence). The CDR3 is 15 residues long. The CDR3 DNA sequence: TGTGCCAGCAGCCGGGACAGCGGCTCTCTAAACACCATATATTTT. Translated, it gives CASSRDSGSLNTIYF. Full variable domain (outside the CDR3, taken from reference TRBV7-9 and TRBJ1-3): DTGVSQNPRHKITKRGQNVTFRCDPISEHNRLYWYRQTLGQGPEFLTYFQNEAQLEKSRLLSDRFSAERPKGSFSTLEIQRTEQGDSAMYLCASSRDSGSLNTIYFGEGSWLTVV.

DNA for the CDR3: TGTGCCAGCAGTTACCCAGGAACTGAAAAACTGTTTTTT. It encodes CASSYPGTEKLFF. The chain links TRBV6-5 to TRBJ1-4, with D uncertain. This CDR3 is 13 amino acids long. Looked up from germline, CDR1 is MNHEY and CDR2 is SVGAGI. The ends were cut back, 2 bases at V and 7 bases at J, with 8 bases in the middle.

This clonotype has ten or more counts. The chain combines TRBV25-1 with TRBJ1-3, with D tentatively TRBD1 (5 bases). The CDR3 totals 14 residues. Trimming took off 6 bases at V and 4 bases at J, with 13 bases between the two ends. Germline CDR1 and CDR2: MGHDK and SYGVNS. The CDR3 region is CASSPGGVGNTIYF. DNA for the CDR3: TGTGCCAGCAGCCCGGGGGGGGTAGGAAACACCATATATTTT.

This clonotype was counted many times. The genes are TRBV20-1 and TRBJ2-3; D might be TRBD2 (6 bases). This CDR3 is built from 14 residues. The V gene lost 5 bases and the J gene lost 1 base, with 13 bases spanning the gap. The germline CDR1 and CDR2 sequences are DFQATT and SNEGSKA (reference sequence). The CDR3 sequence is CSALRSSGTDTQYF. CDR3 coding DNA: TGCAGTGCTCTAAGGTCTAGCGGCACAGATACGCAGTATTTT.

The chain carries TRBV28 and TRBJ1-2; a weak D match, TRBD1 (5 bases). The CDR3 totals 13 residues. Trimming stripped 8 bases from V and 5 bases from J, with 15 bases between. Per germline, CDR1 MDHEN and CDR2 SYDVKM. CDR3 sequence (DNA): TGTGCCAGCCATTCTACAGGTGCTTATGGCTACACCTTC. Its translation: CASHSTGAYGYTF.

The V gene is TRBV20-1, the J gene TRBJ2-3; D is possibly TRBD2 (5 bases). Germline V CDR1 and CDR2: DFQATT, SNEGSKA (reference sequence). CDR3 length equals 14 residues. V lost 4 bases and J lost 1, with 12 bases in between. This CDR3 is CSATRGSGTDTQYF. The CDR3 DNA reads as TGCAGTGCTACCCGTGGGAGCGGCACAGATACGCAGTATTTT.

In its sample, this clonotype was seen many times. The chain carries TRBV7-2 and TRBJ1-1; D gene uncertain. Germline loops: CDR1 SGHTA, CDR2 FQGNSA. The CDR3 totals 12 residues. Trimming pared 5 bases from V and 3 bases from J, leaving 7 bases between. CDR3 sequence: CASSRGYTEAFF. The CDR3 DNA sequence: TGTGCCAGCAGCCGCGGCTACACTGAAGCTTTCTTT.